Below are 21 T cell receptor beta chains sequenced from a single sample in a study of a mutant IDH1 vaccine in newly diagnosed glioma. Assay: immunoSEQ multiplex PCR; the TCRdb copy retains only in-frame clones and omits some. Of more than 50,000 clones in the sample, around nine tenths are singletons; the top ten hold approximately 1.9%. These TCRs' antigens remain unknown. Time point noted: week 11, during vaccination. Vaccine doses each comprised 300 ug of mutant IDH1 20-mer peptide, with topical imiquimod. Sequencing was performed on PBMCs, taken from a glioma patient whose treatment included an IDH1 peptide vaccine. These receptors were taken from a man between 35 and 55 years old with glioma.

This chain connects TRBV7-2 to TRBJ1-3; D ambiguous. CDR3 size: 15 residues. In germline, CDR1 is SGHTA, CDR2 FQGNSA. V lost 3 bases and J lost 0, with 9 bases in between. The CDR3 region has the DNA TGTGCCAGCAGCTTTCCACCGAGCTCTGGAAACACCATATATTTT. Translation: CASSFPPSSGNTIYF. The entire variable domain, with the rest obtained from reference TRBV7-2 and TRBJ1-3, is as follows: GAGVSQSPSNKVTEKGKDVELRCDPISGHTALYWYRQSLGQGLEFLIYFQGNSAPDKSGLPSDRFSAERTGGSVSTLTIQRTQQEDSAVYLCASSFPPSSGNTIYFGEGSWLTVV.

The chain couples TRBV7-3 to TRBJ2-7; D ambiguous. This CDR3 contains 14 residues. V gave up 4 bases and J gave up 7 bases, with 17 bases separating them. Germline-derived CDR1 and CDR2 are SGHTA and FQGTGA. The CDR3, as DNA: TGTGCCAGCAGCTCAAGTGGAGCTGTTCAGGAGCAGTACTTC. Translating it yields CASSSSGAVQEQYF.

This clone was counted only a few times. The chain links TRBV5-6 to TRBJ2-2; no clear D. The CDR3 has 16 residues. V lost 4 bases and J lost 0, with 13 bases in between. Per germline, CDR1 SGHDT and CDR2 YYEEEE. CDR3 in DNA: TGTGCCAGCAGCCCCCAATCGCGACCGAACACCGGGGAGCTGTTTTTT. It specifies CASSPQSRPNTGELFF.

This chain connects TRBV4-3 to TRBJ2-5; TRBD1 aligns across 10 bases. CDR3 length equals 18 residues. In germline, CDR1 is LGHNA, CDR2 YSLEER. Unmatched junction bases numbered 16, after V lost 4 bases and J lost 5 bases. The CDR3 nucleotides read TGCGCCAGCAGCCCCGGGGAAGCCGGGACAGGGGTAGTGGAGACCCAGTACTTC. As protein: CASSPGEAGTGVVETQYF.

This rearrangement joins TRBV11-2 to TRBJ1-1; TRBD1 might be the D (5 bases). The V end was cut by 0 bases, the J end by 10 bases, with 9 bases between. CDR3 length equals 12 residues. Germline-derived CDR1 and CDR2 are SGHAT and FQNNGV. The CDR3 protein is CASSLDGGGAFF. The CDR3 nucleotides read TGTGCCAGCAGCTTAGACGGGGGGGGAGCTTTCTTT.

V and J are TRBV4-3 and TRBJ1-3; D is undetermined. There are 16 residues in the CDR3. The ends were cut back, 1 base at V and 0 bases at J, with 10 bases in the middle. CDR1 is LGHNA and CDR2 is YSLEER in the germline V gene. CDR3 in DNA: TGCGCCAGCAGCCAAGTATACGCAACCTCTGGAAACACCATATATTTT. Translating it yields CASSQVYATSGNTIYF.

The V call is TRBV10-2, the J call TRBJ1-1, with D uncertain. V was cut by 1 base and J by 2 bases, with 8 bases left in between. Germline V gene lookup returns CDR1 WSHSY and CDR2 SAAADI. This CDR3 is 14 amino acids long. CDR3: CASSELDYNTEAFF. The CDR3 DNA reads TGCGCCAGCAGTGAGTTGGATTATAACACTGAAGCTTTCTTT.

The V and J genes are TRBV14 and TRBJ1-5; D unresolved. The germline V gene encodes CDR1 SGHDN and CDR2 FVKESK. This CDR3 spans 13 amino acids. The germline V and J ends were trimmed by 3 bases and 3 bases, with 6 bases remaining between them. The CDR3 loop reads CASSQDFNQPQHF. The CDR3 DNA reads TGTGCCAGCAGCCAGGACTTCAATCAGCCCCAGCATTTT.

In nucleotides, the CDR3 is TGTGCCAGCAGTCAGGCAGGGGCTGGAAACACCATATATTTT. Amino acids: CASSQAGAGNTIYF. This chain connects TRBV2 to TRBJ1-3, with D possibly TRBD1 on 6 matching bases. With 5 bases removed from V and 2 bases from J, the gap between germline ends came to 10 bases. CDR3 length equals 14 residues. Germline values: CDR1 SNHLY, CDR2 FYNNEI.

For the CDR3, the DNA is TGTGCCAGCTCACCTACGGACATCTATGGCTACACCTTC. Translation gives CASSPTDIYGYTF. The chain combines TRBV18 with TRBJ1-2; weak D call: TRBD1 (5 bases). The CDR3 has 13 residues. Trimming left V 3 bases short and J 4 bases short, with 9 bases between. Germline V gene data show CDR1 as KGHSH and CDR2 as LQKENI.

The CDR3 sequence: CSVATGGRSYNEQFF. The CDR3 coding sequence is TGCAGCGTTGCGACAGGGGGACGGTCCTACAATGAGCAGTTCTTC. The rearrangement uses TRBV29-1 and TRBJ2-1, with TRBD1 matching 9 bases. The ends lost 4 bases at V and 1 base at J; junction bases unmatched: 5. This CDR3 contains 15 residues. CDR1 SQVTM and CDR2 ANQGSEA come from the germline V gene.

This clone was detected once. CDR3 bases: TGTGCCAGTAGTCCTGAGGGTCAGACTCCCTATGGCTACACCTTC. Amino acids: CASSPEGQTPYGYTF. The V call is TRBV19, the J call TRBJ1-2, with D hard to call. The CDR3 sequence is 15 residues long. CDR1 is LNHDA and CDR2 is SQIVND in the germline V gene (reference sequence). Between the trimmed V and J ends, which lost 5 bases and 4 bases, there was a span of 17 bases.

In regard to this clone: In the same sample, other DNA sequences code for this CDR3. The chain uses TRBV27 and TRBJ2-2, with a tentative D call TRBD2 (6 bases). The germline V and J ends were trimmed by 5 bases and 0 bases, with 13 bases remaining between them. CDR1 MNHEY and CDR2 SMNVEV come from the germline V gene (reference sequence). The CDR3 sequence is 16 residues long. The DNA of the CDR3 is TGTGCCAGCAGTCTTATTAGCGGTCCGAACACCGGGGAGCTGTTTTTT. This gives the protein CASSLISGPNTGELFF.

The chain recombines TRBV19 with TRBJ1-1; D not certain. V shed 5 bases and J shed 0 bases, with 4 bases lying between them. The CDR3 has 12 residues. Germline values: CDR1 LNHDA, CDR2 SQIVND (reference sequence). The CDR3 region is CASSLMNTEAFF. CDR3 DNA: TGTGCCAGTAGTCTTATGAACACTGAAGCTTTCTTT.

This chain links TRBV9 with TRBJ2-1; TRBD2 agrees at 16 bases. CDR1 is SGDLS and CDR2 is YYNGEE in the germline V gene. Losses at the gene ends were 5 bases for V and 6 bases for J; bases not matched to a gene: 2. The CDR3 has 15 residues. CDR3 loop: CASSGTSGGANEQFF. CDR3 nucleotide sequence: TGTGCCAGCAGTGGGACTAGCGGGGGGGCCAATGAGCAGTTCTTC.

The V gene is TRBV7-9, the J gene TRBJ2-3, with D hard to call. CDR1 and CDR2 (germline): SEHNR, FQNEAQ (reference sequence). This CDR3 comprises 12 residues. V was pared by 2 bases and J by 4 bases, with 4 bases between. The CDR3 DNA reads TGTGCCAGCAGCTTAATCGCAGATACGCAGTATTTT. This codes for CASSLIADTQYF.

This clone came up a few times. V usage is TRBV2 and J usage is TRBJ1-5, with D possibly matching TRBD1 (6 bases). Trimming cost V 6 bases and J 2 bases, with 11 bases left between them. The CDR3 runs 14 residues. CDR1 is SNHLY and CDR2 is FYNNEI in the germline V gene. The CDR3 sequence is CASRDSKGNQPQHF. In DNA, the CDR3 is TGTGCCAGCAGGGACAGTAAAGGCAATCAGCCCCAGCATTTT.

The chain recombines TRBV10-3 with TRBJ2-1, with 7 bases fitting TRBD1. This CDR3 is built from 16 residues. J was trimmed by 3 bases and V by 0 bases; bases with no gene match: 5. In germline, CDR1 is ENHRY, CDR2 SYGVKD. The CDR3 DNA sequence: TGTGCCATCAGTGAGTCGAAGGGGGCATTCTACAATGAGCAGTTCTTC. Translation gives CAISESKGAFYNEQFF.

The chain couples TRBV28 to TRBJ1-5; tentative D call: TRBD1 (5 bases). The CDR3 is 14 residues long. V lost 7 bases, J lost 3 bases, and 13 bases lay in between. Per germline, CDR1 MDHEN and CDR2 SYDVKM. The CDR3 region is CASKNRRYNQPQHF. In DNA, the CDR3 is TGTGCCAGCAAAAACAGGCGATACAATCAGCCCCAGCATTTT.

V is TRBV2 and J is TRBJ2-4; D ambiguous. V gave up 2 bases and J gave up 6 bases, with 11 bases separating them. This CDR3 has 14 residues. Per germline, CDR1 SNHLY and CDR2 FYNNEI. This CDR3 reads CASSERLWRNIQYF. In DNA, the CDR3 is TGTGCCAGCAGTGAACGATTGTGGAGAAACATTCAGTACTTC.

This chain joins TRBV6-5 and TRBJ1-2; D might be TRBD1 (5 bases). V lost 6 bases, J lost 7 bases, and 9 bases lay in between. Germline values: CDR1 MNHEY, CDR2 SVGAGI. The length of the CDR3 is 11 residues. For the CDR3, the DNA is TGTGCCAGCAGGTCGGGGACTGGCTACACCTTC. This encodes CASRSGTGYTF.